The sequence of this TCR beta chain was determined in a study of T cells in localized non-small cell lung cancer. Overall study findings and caveats: The appearance of a median approximately 60 of the top 100 tumor clones was seen in adjacent lung. An association was observed between higher blood T cell density and longer overall survival. Uninvolved adjacent lung showed higher T cell clonality than tumor. Sequence data derive from only one tumor region, so heterogeneity remains possible.

Sequencing used immunoSEQ multiplex PCR; TCRdb keeps in-frame clones, though not all of them. The table lists 45,000 to 60,000 clones, 86% of them singletons. V shed 2 bases and J shed 9 bases, with 11 bases lying between them. Germline values: CDR1 MDHEN, CDR2 SYDVKM. CDR3 length equals 14 residues. Worth noting for this clone: The antigen remains unidentified.

The chain employs TRBV28 and TRBJ1-6; D gene uncertain. This TCR came from a man between 40 and 69 years old with stage II lung adenocarcinoma. Sequencing used PBMCs, obtained before any cancer treatment. This chain's CDR3 is CASSLIAIISPLHF. CDR3 coding DNA: TGTGCCAGCAGTTTAATAGCAATTATTTCACCCCTCCACTTT.